A single sample gave rise to the 31 T cell receptor beta chains below, sequenced in a study of T cell repertoires in cytomegalovirus infection. The antigens of these receptors remain unknown. TCRdb ran MiXCR on the reads and lists one entry per CDR3 protein. The data contain fewer than 900,000 distinct CDR3 sequences, almost 30% of them singletons. The material sequenced was cultured CD8+ T cells from PBMCs, taken from culture after CMV antigen stimulation. These receptors all stem from a human donor in good health (CMV status not recorded). Some clones in this sample may be carry-over from other donors' samples.

This clonotype was found a few times. The chain employs TRBV10-3 and TRBJ2-7, with 8 bases matching TRBD1. J gave up 3 bases and V 0 bases, and 13 bases lay outside the gene matches. From germline, CDR1 is ENHRY and CDR2 SYGVKD. The CDR3 totals 18 residues. CDR3: CAISESGKRTGILYEQYV. CDR3 sequence (DNA): TGTGCCATCAGTGAGTCGGGGAAGAGGACAGGGATTCTCTACGAGCAGTACGTC.

The chain joins TRBV5-1 to TRBJ2-1, with TRBD1 identical over 11 bases. The CDR3 is 17 amino acids. The V gene's germline CDR1 is SGHRS and CDR2 YFSETQ. The V and J ends lost 1 base and 0 bases, in that order; junction bases with no gene match: 3. CDR3 protein: CASSLFGQGASYNEQFF. CDR3 DNA sequence: TGCGCCAGCAGCTTGTTTGGACAGGGGGCCTCCTACAATGAGCAGTTCTTC.

V is TRBV7-6 and J is TRBJ1-4; D is unresolved. There are 15 residues in the CDR3. CDR1 and CDR2 (germline): SGHVS, FNYEAQ. V shed 1 base and J shed 1 base, with 7 bases lying between them. The CDR3 DNA is TGTGCCAGCAGCTTAGAGGCAGAAACTAATGAAAAACTGTTTTTT. Protein sequence: CASSLEAETNEKLFF.

This clonotype was picked up many times. This chain links TRBV7-2 with TRBJ1-2; D remains ambiguous. V was trimmed by 5 bases and J by 8 bases, leaving 21 bases between them. Germline values: CDR1 SGHTA, CDR2 FQGNSA. This CDR3 is 15 amino acids long. The CDR3 nucleotides read TGTGCCAGCAGCCCGAAAAACTGGGCTGGAGAGGGCTACACCTTC. Protein sequence: CASSPKNWAGEGYTF.

This chain connects TRBV4-1 to TRBJ1-5; D unclear. With 0 bases removed from V and 3 bases from J, the gap between germline ends came to 9 bases. The CDR3 sequence is 15 residues long. CDR1 and CDR2 from the germline V gene are MGHRA and YSYEKL. The DNA of the CDR3 is TGCGCCAGCAGCCAAGATGCAACTTTCAATCAGCCCCAGCATTTT. This translates into CASSQDATFNQPQHF.

This clonotype appeared a few times. This chain links TRBV27 with TRBJ1-6; D not resolved. CDR1 and CDR2 (germline): MNHEY, SMNVEV (reference sequence). There are 15 residues in the CDR3. V lost 3 bases and J 6 bases, leaving 12 bases between the germline ends. The CDR3 bases are TGTGCCAGCAGTTTCCTACCGGGAGCTAATTCACCCCTCCACTTT. This translates into CASSFLPGANSPLHF.

This CDR3 is CSATRVSRGVYNEQFF. CDR3 sequence (DNA): TGCAGTGCTACCCGGGTTTCGCGGGGGGTCTACAATGAGCAGTTCTTC. This chain uses TRBV20-1 with TRBJ2-1; 8 nucleotides match TRBD2. V lost 4 bases and J lost 3; bases outside the gene matches: 11. Per germline, CDR1 DFQATT and CDR2 SNEGSKA (reference sequence). This CDR3 contains 16 residues.

This clonotype turned up a few times. The chain couples TRBV6-1 to TRBJ2-7; either TRBD1 or TRBD2 may fit D (7 bases each). V lost 4 bases and J lost 6, with 19 bases in between. This CDR3 has 15 residues. Germline-derived CDR1 and CDR2 are MNHNS and SASEGT. This CDR3 reads CASSGTRQGIGEQYV. CDR3 in DNA: TGTGCCAGCAGTGGGACTAGACAGGGAATTGGCGAGCAGTACGTC.

This clonotype was recorded a few times. J is TRBJ2-1 and V is TRBV4-1; D unresolved. Germline V lookup: CDR1 MGHRA, CDR2 YSYEKL. The CDR3 totals 13 residues. Trimming removed 0 bases from V and 10 bases from J, with 10 bases in between. CDR3 region: CASSQDPATEQFF. CDR3 nucleotide sequence: TGCGCCAGCAGCCAAGATCCTGCTACCGAGCAGTTCTTC.

This clonotype occurred a few times. CDR3 nucleotide sequence: TGCAGCGTTGAAGATTGGGACAGGTCTAGCACAGATACGCAGTATTTT. Translation gives CSVEDWDRSSTDTQYF. This sequence joins TRBV29-1 and TRBJ2-3, with 8 bases matching TRBD1. Per the germline V gene, CDR1 is SQVTM and CDR2 is ANQGSEA. This CDR3 comprises 16 residues. V trimming: 0 bases; J trimming: 0 bases; junction bases outside the gene matches: 5.

The CDR3 protein is CASSLDPFTEAFF. CDR3 nucleotides: TGTGCCAGCAGCCTCGACCCTTTCACTGAAGCTTTCTTT. The chain recombines TRBV5-3 with TRBJ1-1, with unresolved D. TRBV5-3 is filed as an ORF, its function uncertain. CDR3 length equals 13 residues. Trimming took off 8 bases at V and 4 bases at J, with 15 bases between the two ends.

This clonotype was counted between two and nine times. The chain couples TRBV7-6 to TRBJ2-1, with 11 bases lining up with TRBD2. After removal of 6 bases from V and 4 bases from J, the junction contained 2 bases not matched to a gene. Germline V gene sequence: CDR1 SGHVS, CDR2 FNYEAQ. The CDR3 has 14 amino acids. DNA of the CDR3: TGTGCCAGCAGTAGCGGGGGGGTGTACAATGAGCAGTTCTTC. As protein: CASSSGGVYNEQFF.

Here the CDR3 reads CASSEDGSLNSPLHF. In nucleotides, the CDR3 is TGTGCCAGCAGTGAAGATGGGTCATTGAATTCACCCCTCCACTTT. The rearrangement links TRBV2 to TRBJ1-6; D call uncertain. The CDR3 has 15 amino acids. Germline V lookup: CDR1 SNHLY, CDR2 FYNNEI. Trimming shortened V by 1 base and J by 7 bases, and 11 bases separated the two germline ends. Together with reference TRBV2 and TRBJ1-6, the CDR3 gives the full variable domain: EPEVTQTPSHQVTQMGQEVILRCVPISNHLYFYWYRQILGQKVEFLVSFYNNEISEKSEIFDDQFSVERPDGSNFTLKIRSTKLEDSAMYFCASSEDGSLNSPLHFGNGTRLTVT.

The chain is built from TRBV2 and TRBJ2-5, with 7 bases identical to TRBD2. V trimming: 3 bases; J trimming: 2 bases; junction bases outside the gene matches: 3. Germline V gene data show CDR1 as SNHLY and CDR2 as FYNNEI. The CDR3 spans 14 residues. CDR3 sequence reads: CASSEAGEQETQYF. The CDR3 DNA reads TGTGCCAGCAGTGAGGCGGGGGAGCAAGAGACCCAGTACTTC.

This clonotype was picked up a small number of times. CDR3 amino acids: CASSQDPATNEKLFF. The CDR3 coding sequence is TGCGCCAGCAGCCAAGATCCGGCAACTAATGAAAAACTGTTTTTT. The gene calls are TRBV4-3 and TRBJ1-4; D is unclear. The CDR3 runs to 15 residues. Trimming took 0 bases from V and 0 from J, leaving 5 bases between them. Germline V gene lookup returns CDR1 LGHNA and CDR2 YSLEER.

V usage is TRBV7-6 and J usage is TRBJ2-3, with D hard to call. This CDR3 spans 15 amino acids. Trimming shortened V by 1 base and J by 0 bases, and 8 bases separated the two germline ends. Germline loops: CDR1 SGHVS, CDR2 FNYEAQ. The CDR3 DNA reads TGTGCCAGCAGCTTAGAACACCTTAGCACAGATACGCAGTATTTT. Amino acids: CASSLEHLSTDTQYF. The full variable domain, with the rest looked up from reference TRBV7-6 and TRBJ2-3, is GAGVSQSPRYKVTKRGQDVALRCDPISGHVSLYWYRQALGQGPEFLTYFNYEAQQDKSGLPNDRFSAERPEGSISTLTIQRTEQRDSAMYRCASSLEHLSTDTQYFGPGTRLTVL.

A few counts support this clonotype. The chain uses TRBV6-6 and TRBJ1-3; 7 nucleotides align to TRBD1. V lost 5 bases to trimming and J lost 7 bases; unmatched junction nucleotides: 8. Germline lookup yields CDR1 MNHNY and CDR2 SVGAGI (reference sequence). The CDR3 runs to 14 residues. This chain's CDR3 is CASSPAGGPNTIYF. Here the CDR3 DNA reads TGTGCCAGCAGTCCCGCAGGGGGGCCTAACACCATATATTTT.

The rearrangement uses TRBV7-6 and TRBJ1-1, with 7 nucleotides matching TRBD1. The CDR3 runs 16 residues. V lost 5 bases to trimming and J lost 1 base; unmatched junction nucleotides: 10. The V gene's germline CDR1 is SGHVS and CDR2 FNYEAQ. In nucleotides, the CDR3 is TGTGCCAGCAGCCCGTATACAGGGGTCACGAACACTGAAGCTTTCTTT. As protein: CASSPYTGVTNTEAFF.

The CDR3 region is CSARVETGYEQFF. In DNA form, the CDR3 reads TGCAGTGCTAGAGTCGAGACAGGGTATGAGCAGTTCTTC. This sequence joins TRBV20-1 and TRBJ2-1; 7 positions agree with TRBD1. The CDR3 has 13 residues. Looked up from germline, CDR1 is DFQATT and CDR2 is SNEGSKA (reference sequence). The J segment lost 8 bases and the V segment lost 1 base, leaving 5 bases of the junction unmatched.

The J gene is TRBJ2-1, the V gene TRBV7-9; 7 bases fit TRBD1. Germline assignment: CDR1 SEHNR and CDR2 FQNEAQ (reference sequence). The CDR3 runs 19 residues. V lost 7 bases to trimming and J lost 2 bases; unmatched junction nucleotides: 20. In DNA form, the CDR3 reads TGTGCCAGCACCCCAGCAATCAACACCGTAGGACAGGCCTACAATGAGCAGTTCTTC. Its translation: CASTPAINTVGQAYNEQFF.

The gene calls are TRBV6-2 or TRBV6-3 and TRBJ2-1; 11 nucleotides match TRBD1. This CDR3 is 16 amino acids long. V gave up 7 bases and J gave up 8 bases; unmatched junction bases: 13. Germline V lookup: CDR1 MNHEY, CDR2 SVGEGT. CDR3 amino acids: CASTVGQGASRYEQFF. CDR3 bases: TGTGCCAGCACCGTAGGACAGGGGGCAAGCAGGTATGAGCAGTTCTTC.

The rearrangement uses TRBV20-1 and TRBJ2-7; 11 bases match TRBD2. The germline gives CDR1 DFQATT, CDR2 SNEGSKA (reference sequence). CDR3 length: 14 residues. Trimming took 5 bases from V and 2 from J; bases not matched to a gene: 5. The CDR3, as DNA: TGCAGTGCTCCCGGGACTAGCGGACCCTACGAGCAGTACTTC. Translated, it gives CSAPGTSGPYEQYF.

The J gene is TRBJ2-3, the V gene TRBV12-3 or TRBV12-4, with D possibly TRBD2 on 5 matching bases. This CDR3 is built from 13 residues. Trimming cost V 2 bases and J 7 bases, with 10 bases left between them. The CDR3 DNA follows: TGTGCCAGCAGTTTACTGGAGGCACATACGCAGTATTTT. Translating it yields CASSLLEAHTQYF.

Note on this clonotype: This may arise from a read error, as a much more abundant clone is one base away. V gene TRBV7-2 combines with J gene TRBJ1-5; maybe TRBD1 (5 bases). The CDR3 is made up of 15 amino acids. CDR1 is SGHTA, CDR2 FQGNSA, per germline. Here the CDR3 DNA reads TGTGCCAGCAGCTTACGGAAAGGGACTAATCAGCCCCAGCGTTTT. It is translated as CASSLRKGTNQPQRF. Complete variable domain (other parts from reference TRBV7-2 and TRBJ1-5): GAGVSQSPSNKVTEKGKDVELRCDPISGHTALYWYRQSLGQGLEFLIYFQGNSAPDKSGLPSDRFSAERTGGSVSTLTIQRTQQEDSAVYLCASSLRKGTNQPQRFGDGTRLSIL.

The rearrangement joins TRBV7-2 to TRBJ1-5, with D maybe TRBD1 (5 bases). Germline-derived CDR1 and CDR2 are SGHTA and FQGNSA. V was trimmed by 5 bases and J by 7 bases, leaving 15 bases between them. The CDR3 has 14 residues. The CDR3 region is CASSRGQGRQPQHF. CDR3 DNA sequence: TGTGCCAGCAGCAGGGGCCAGGGTCGGCAGCCCCAGCATTTT.

The genes are TRBV5-4 and TRBJ2-7; D may be TRBD1 (5 bases). V shed 0 bases and J shed 2 bases, with 15 bases lying between them. Germline V CDR1 and CDR2: SGHNT, YYREEE (reference sequence). This CDR3 has 16 amino acids. In nucleotides, the CDR3 is TGTGCCAGCAGCTTGGCCGAGGACACGAGAGCCTACGAGCAGTACTTC. Residues: CASSLAEDTRAYEQYF.

The V gene is TRBV19, the J gene TRBJ2-1; no firm D call. The ends were cut back, 7 bases at V and 6 bases at J, with 10 bases in the middle. Germline CDR1 and CDR2: LNHDA and SQIVND (reference sequence). This CDR3 is built from 12 residues. The CDR3 protein is CASKVGSNEQFF. The DNA of the CDR3 is TGTGCCAGTAAGGTGGGCTCCAATGAGCAGTTCTTC. The entire variable domain, with the rest obtained from reference TRBV19 and TRBJ2-1, is as follows: DGGITQSPKYLFRKEGQNVTLSCEQNLNHDAMYWYRQDPGQGLRLIYYSQIVNDFQKGDIAEGYSVSREKKESFPLTVTSAQKNPTAFYLCASKVGSNEQFFGPGTRLTVL.

This clonotype was detected once. This chain uses TRBV12-5 with TRBJ1-2, with TRBD1 matching 8 bases. CDR3 length equals 14 residues. Germline V gene sequence: CDR1 LGHNT, CDR2 FRNRAP. The J segment lost 6 bases and the V segment lost 3 bases, leaving 6 bases of the junction unmatched. CDR3 DNA sequence: TGTGCTAGTGGTTTTCGGACAGGGCGGGATGGCTACACCTTC. This translates into CASGFRTGRDGYTF. The full variable domain, its missing parts supplied by reference TRBV12-5 and TRBJ1-2, is DARVTQTPRHKVTEMGQEVTMRCQPILGHNTVFWYRQTMMQGLELLAYFRNRAPLDDSGMPKDRFSAEMPDATLATLKIQPSEPRDSAVYFCASGFRTGRDGYTFGSGTRLTVV.

This sequence joins TRBV11-2 and TRBJ2-1, with a possible D match to TRBD1 (5 bases). V lost 6 bases and J 6 bases, leaving 33 bases between the germline ends. CDR3 length: 20 residues. Germline CDR1 SGHAT, CDR2 FQNNGV. The CDR3 loop is CASSSIRYPVRQGVRNEQFF. As DNA, the CDR3 is TGTGCCAGCAGTTCAATTAGGTATCCGGTTCGGCAGGGCGTCCGCAATGAGCAGTTCTTC.

V is TRBV20-1 and J is TRBJ1-2; no definite D call. The V gene's germline CDR1 is DFQATT and CDR2 SNEGSKA (reference sequence). Trimming removed 5 bases from V and 5 bases from J, with 21 bases in between. This CDR3 is 15 amino acids long. In DNA, the CDR3 is TGCAGTGCTTCTCAAGCGAAATTGGACGAGTATGGCTACACCTTC. Amino acids: CSASQAKLDEYGYTF.

The chain recombines TRBV7-9 with TRBJ1-2, with a possible D match to TRBD1 (5 bases). This CDR3 is 15 amino acids long. Germline CDR1 SEHNR, CDR2 FQNEAQ (reference sequence). V was shortened by 8 bases and J by 7 bases, with 23 bases between the two germline ends. The CDR3 region has the DNA TGTGCCAGCTCCCCCCCCGGGGCAATCCAGTCTGGCTACACCTTC. Its protein product is CASSPPGAIQSGYTF.